The clone carrying this T cell receptor (beta chain) occurred many times. Its antigen is not identified. The CDR3 is 14 residues long. V was pared by 4 bases and J by 6 bases, with 7 bases of the junction left unmatched. From germline, CDR1 is PRHDT and CDR2 FYEKMQ (reference sequence). The sample is drawn from a study of early T cells in non-severe SARS-CoV-2 infection. Points from the study as a whole: Matching with VDJdb favored anti-spike CD8 responses (missing private and CD4 specificities).

TCRdb reprocessed the 5' RACE reads with MiXCR, giving one entry per CDR3 protein. The profile covers about 55,000 distinct CDR3 sequences, with 6.5% to 7.5% appearing a single time and about 5.9% taken by the ten largest. The origin of this receptor is an adult who was a healthcare worker with PCR-confirmed SARS-CoV-2 infection or an uninfected control (not recorded which). The material sequenced was whole blood, taken at baseline. This sequence joins TRBV13 and TRBJ2-7, with TRBD2 identical over 9 bases. The CDR3 loop reads CASSYAGGPGEQYF. CDR3 DNA: TGTGCCAGCAGCTACGCGGGGGGGCCAGGCGAGCAGTACTTC.